Below are 20 T cell receptor beta chains sequenced from a single sample in a study of blood T cell repertoires in COVID-19. Assay: immunoSEQ multiplex PCR; the TCRdb copy retains only in-frame clones and omits some. Of about 220,000 clones in the sample, about 88% were seen once. The sample comprised PBMCs or T cells enriched from blood (not recorded which). These receptors all come from a woman aged 25 to 39 who had recovered from COVID-19.

The chain has TRBV4-3 and TRBJ1-1; tentatively, D is TRBD1 (5 bases). Between the trimmed V and J ends, which lost 0 bases and 6 bases, there was a span of 17 bases. The CDR3 extends over 16 amino acids. Germline CDR1 LGHNA, CDR2 YSLEER. The chain's CDR3 is CASSQDRGTGRAEAFF. The CDR3 DNA is TGCGCCAGCAGCCAAGATCGGGGCACCGGGAGGGCTGAAGCTTTCTTT.

V usage is TRBV5-4 and J usage is TRBJ1-2; tentatively, D is TRBD1 (6 bases). The germline V gene has CDR1 SGHNT and CDR2 YYREEE (reference sequence). The CDR3 extends over 13 amino acids. V lost 0 bases and J 8 bases, leaving 11 bases between the germline ends. CDR3 amino acids: CASSLVGAGGYTF. DNA of the CDR3: TGTGCCAGCAGCTTGGTGGGGGCCGGCGGCTACACCTTC.

The chain combines TRBV11-1 with TRBJ2-1, with 13 nucleotides matching TRBD2. V trimming: 5 bases; J trimming: 16 bases; junction bases outside the gene matches: 8. From germline, CDR1 is SGHAT and CDR2 FQDESV (reference sequence). The CDR3 runs 13 residues. CDR3 sequence (DNA): TGTGCCAGCAGCCTTGGACTAGCGGGGGACTTATTCTTC. This codes for CASSLGLAGDLFF.

The chain joins TRBV7-2 to TRBJ2-1, with 7 nucleotides matching TRBD2. CDR3 size: 16 residues. Germline V gene data show CDR1 as SGHTA and CDR2 as FQGNSA. V gave up 6 bases and J gave up 4 bases; unmatched junction bases: 12. CDR3 amino acids: CASSFLRRGVYNEQFF. CDR3 coding DNA: TGTGCCAGCAGTTTCCTACGCCGGGGGGTATACAATGAGCAGTTCTTC.

J is TRBJ1-1 and V is TRBV7-2; D remains unclear. The CDR3 extends over 13 amino acids. Trimming removed 5 bases from V and 14 bases from J, with 21 bases in between. Per the germline V gene, CDR1 is SGHTA and CDR2 is FQGNSA. CDR3 loop: CASSAGVAGKGFF. CDR3 DNA: TGTGCCAGCAGCGCCGGGGTAGCAGGAAAAGGATTCTTT.

The chain couples TRBV5-1 to TRBJ2-1; D remains unclear. V lost 2 bases, J lost 5 bases, and 8 bases lay in between. The CDR3 has 13 amino acids. Germline CDR1 reads SGHRS; CDR2 reads YFSETQ. The CDR3 DNA follows: TGCGCCAGCAGCTTAGACACCAACAATGAGCAGTTCTTC. This encodes CASSLDTNNEQFF. Looking up the rest from reference TRBV5-1 and TRBJ2-1 gives the full variable domain: KAGVTQTPRYLIKTRGQQVTLSCSPISGHRSVSWYQQTPGQGLQFLFEYFSETQRNKGNFPGRFSGRQFSNSRSEMNVSTLELGDSALYLCASSLDTNNEQFFGPGTRLTVL.

This rearrangement joins TRBV5-4 to TRBJ2-2, with TRBD2 matching 7 bases. The CDR3 spans 17 residues. Per germline, CDR1 SGHNT and CDR2 YYREEE (reference sequence). After removal of 0 bases from V and 0 bases from J, the junction contained 5 bases not matched to a gene. This chain's CDR3 is CASSLVLAGANTGELFF. DNA for the CDR3: TGTGCCAGCAGCTTGGTACTGGCGGGGGCGAACACCGGGGAGCTGTTTTTT.

The genes are TRBV19 and TRBJ2-3, with 10 nucleotides matching TRBD2. Germline V lookup: CDR1 LNHDA, CDR2 SQIVND (reference sequence). The CDR3 is made up of 17 amino acids. V shed 3 bases, J shed 1 base, and the junction held 7 bases outside the gene matches. The CDR3 DNA is TGTGCCAGTAGTATTGCAGCGGGGGGGCCTGGCACAGATACGCAGTATTTT. Protein sequence: CASSIAAGGPGTDTQYF.

J is TRBJ2-3 and V is TRBV9, with TRBD2 identical over 15 bases. CDR1 SGDLS and CDR2 YYNGEE come from the germline V gene. V lost 4 bases, J lost 9 bases, and 12 bases stayed unmatched. The CDR3 is 17 residues long. CDR3 sequence (DNA): TGTGCCAGCAGCCCCAGGGGACTAGCGGGGGGTCCGAGAACGCAGTATTTT. Protein product: CASSPRGLAGGPRTQYF.

The genes are TRBV12-3 or TRBV12-4 and TRBJ2-7; D uncertain. V lost 5 bases, J lost 0 bases, and 5 bases lay in between. CDR3 length equals 12 residues. CDR3 DNA sequence: TGTGCCAGCAGTCCTAGCTCCTACGAGCAGTACTTC. Protein: CASSPSSYEQYF.

Only one count was recorded for this clone. This CDR3 reads CASSQDRTGPGYTF. In DNA, the CDR3 is TGCGCCAGCAGCCAAGATCGGACAGGGCCCGGCTACACCTTC. The chain joins TRBV4-3 to TRBJ1-2, with TRBD1 identical over 8 bases. J was trimmed by 8 bases and V by 0 bases; bases with no gene match: 5. The germline V gene encodes CDR1 LGHNA and CDR2 YSLEER. This CDR3 has 14 amino acids.

The CDR3 nucleotides read TGTGCCAGCAGCCCCCGAGGACTAGGACTGTTTTTT. It translates to CASSPRGLGLFF. V usage is TRBV7-6 and J usage is TRBJ1-4, with unresolved D. V dropped 5 bases and J dropped 13 bases, with 14 bases sitting between them. Germline loops: CDR1 SGHVS, CDR2 FNYEAQ. This CDR3 has 12 residues.

The gene calls are TRBV6-2 or TRBV6-3 and TRBJ2-1; 9 bases align to TRBD2. Germline V gene data show CDR1 as MNHEY and CDR2 as SVGEGT. The CDR3 totals 15 residues. With 5 bases clipped from V and 1 base from J, the junction kept 3 bases outside the gene matches. The CDR3 nucleotides are TGTGCCAGCAGTCGCGGGGGGGAATCCTACAATGAGCAGTTCTTC. Its translation: CASSRGGESYNEQFF.

The chain recombines TRBV7-2 with TRBJ1-2, with 10 bases matching TRBD1. The V and J ends lost 2 bases and 7 bases, in that order; junction bases with no gene match: 10. This CDR3 spans 16 amino acids. The germline gives CDR1 SGHTA, CDR2 FQGNSA. CDR3 protein: CASSLNSGQGIFGYTF. As DNA, the CDR3 is TGTGCCAGCAGCTTAAATTCGGGACAGGGGATCTTTGGCTACACCTTC.

The genes are TRBV5-6 and TRBJ2-7; 9 bases match TRBD2. After removal of 5 bases from V and 9 bases from J, the junction contained 15 bases not matched to a gene. Germline values: CDR1 SGHDT, CDR2 YYEEEE. The CDR3 contains 15 residues. CDR3 amino acids: CASSNSGGVSFLQYF. DNA of the CDR3: TGTGCCAGCAGTAATAGCGGGGGCGTTTCATTCTTGCAGTACTTC.

The rearrangement joins TRBV29-1 to TRBJ2-3; D is unclear. Germline V gene lookup returns CDR1 SQVTM and CDR2 ANQGSEA. V was clipped by 6 bases and J by 0 bases, with 10 bases between them. CDR3 size: 13 residues. The CDR3 bases are TGCAGCGTCCTCGACTCTAGCACAGATACGCAGTATTTT. Encoded protein: CSVLDSSTDTQYF.

The CDR3 region has the DNA TGTGCCAGCAGTTACACCGGAGGCGAGCAGTACTTC. The encoded protein is CASSYTGGEQYF. The rearrangement uses TRBV6-5 and TRBJ2-7; perhaps TRBD2 as D (5 bases). This CDR3 contains 12 residues. Germline-derived CDR1 and CDR2 are MNHEY and SVGAGI. Trimming removed 2 bases at V and 6 bases at J, with 8 bases between.

This clone was found a few times. The genes are TRBV9 and TRBJ2-3, with TRBD2 identical over 9 bases. V was pared by 0 bases and J by 4 bases, with 3 bases of the junction left unmatched. Germline assignment: CDR1 SGDLS and CDR2 YYNGEE. The CDR3 extends over 15 amino acids. The CDR3: CASSVAAGGPDTQYF. Written as DNA, the CDR3 is TGTGCCAGCAGCGTAGCAGCGGGGGGCCCAGATACGCAGTATTTT.

This rearrangement joins TRBV19 to TRBJ2-1, with TRBD2 matching 13 bases. This CDR3 is 18 amino acids long. The V gene end was trimmed by 6 bases and the J gene end by 5 bases; junction bases not matched to a gene: 13. Germline-derived CDR1 and CDR2 are LNHDA and SQIVND (reference sequence). CDR3 in DNA: TGTGCCAGTAGCGCCACTAGCGGGGGGGCCGTGGGCCACAATGAGCAGTTCTTC. Its translation: CASSATSGGAVGHNEQFF.

The chain recombines TRBV4-1 with TRBJ2-7; TRBD2 agrees at 9 bases. The CDR3 is made up of 15 amino acids. CDR1 MGHRA and CDR2 YSYEKL come from the germline V gene. The V and J ends lost 2 bases and 2 bases, in that order; junction bases with no gene match: 4. CDR3 in amino acids: CASSQLAGNPYEQYF. In DNA, the CDR3 is TGCGCCAGCAGCCAACTAGCGGGAAATCCCTACGAGCAGTACTTC.